This T cell receptor (beta chain) was sequenced for a study of cytomegalovirus exposure and HLA in healthy donors. As for the study in general: Membership in the Caucasian-associated ancestry cluster was found for around four fifths of 300 to 500 genotyped donors.

In the PCR, 60 Vbeta and 13 Jbeta primers were used. Profiled with immunoSEQ multiplex PCR; TCRdb holds only in-frame clones, not every one. The profile shows about 220,000 clones, 82% of them singletons. Overall study results and limits: Rare TCR sequences predominated, though certain public TCRs were found in many donors.

Concerning this clone itself: Its target is not known.

CDR3 length: 14 amino acids. J gave up 5 bases and V 6 bases, and 9 bases lay outside the gene matches. The germline CDR1 and CDR2 sequences are WSHSY and SAAADI. The clonotype was recovered from a middle-aged man in good health and CMV-seropositive. The genes are TRBV10-2 and TRBJ2-7; 8 bases are a match to TRBD1. Sequencing input: PBMCs. As DNA, the CDR3 is TGCGCCAGCAGCATGCAGGGGGCGTACAACGAGCAGTACTTC. It encodes CASSMQGAYNEQYF.